This TCR beta chain was observed in a study of blood T cells in healthy people across ages. Points from the study as a whole: Older age coincided with a roughly linear decline in TCR beta diversity per million T cells. Underestimates were what the diversity estimates from one million T cells were considered to be.

The CDR3 totals 15 residues. On this clonotype: The antigen remains undetermined. A much larger clonotype is one base distant, so this may be a read error.

A J-beta primer mix and a sample-barcoded 5' primer were used in a second PCR of roughly 7 to 12 cycles. One entry per CDR3 protein, called by TCRdb with MiXCR from the 5' RACE reads. This sample has more than 750,000 distinct CDR3 sequences, with 29% found just once. This sample also appeared in a second study, on T cells of mothers and their children. This second report adds: Mothers yielded over 8 million CDR3 reads, children several million each.

The sequenced material came from blood. V usage is TRBV12-3 or TRBV12-4 and J usage is TRBJ1-5; TRBD1 matches at 10 bases. The clonotype originates from a woman aged 35 to 49 in good health. The CDR3 sequence is CDSSWTGGSNQPQHF. DNA for the CDR3: TGTGACAGCAGTTGGACAGGGGGGAGCAATCAGCCCCAGCATTTT.